The clone carrying this TCR beta chain was observed once. 13 Jbeta primers and 60 Vbeta primers were used for the PCR. Sequenced by immunoSEQ multiplex PCR; TCRdb stores in-frame clones only, minus some. The table includes about 140,000 clones, approximately 80% detected once. This specimen belongs to a study of cytomegalovirus exposure and HLA in healthy donors. The ends lost 7 bases at V and 4 bases at J; junction bases unmatched: 10. The CDR3 has 14 amino acids. The V gene's germline CDR1 is MDHEN and CDR2 SYDVKM. V is TRBV28 and J is TRBJ2-7; the match to TRBD1 covers 7 bases. Sequencing input: PBMCs. This clonotype was sampled from a man aged 45 to 65 in good health and CMV-seronegative. The CDR3 protein is CASTSGRGLYEQYF. The CDR3 DNA follows: TGTGCCAGCACCTCCGGAAGGGGGCTGTACGAGCAGTACTTC.